This TCR beta chain derives from a study of T cell responses to AZD1222 COVID-19 vaccine. The study's findings and limits: Clonal diversity was possibly underestimated, and white British individuals and females predominated among donors. Baseline seropositivity occurred in only a handful of AZD1222 recipients. With dominance at 160-218 and 743-854, vaccine-associated CD4 TCRs spanned spike.

Assay used: immunoSEQ multiplex PCR; TCRdb lists only in-frame clones, some missing. The sample consists of roughly 110,000 clones, around 90% of them appearing once. The CDR3 covers 11 residues. Per the germline V gene, CDR1 is DFQATT and CDR2 is SNEGSKA (reference sequence). V was cut by 5 bases and J by 8 bases, with 9 bases left in between. A note on this clone: Its antigen is undetermined.

Pooling was applied to second doses at about 4 or about 12 weeks. The source material was peripheral blood, sampled 28 days after the second AZD1222 dose. The TCR originated in an adult who received the AZD1222 COVID-19 vaccine. The chain carries TRBV20-1 and TRBJ1-4, with D hard to call. The chain's CDR3 is CSAPQGEKLFF. The CDR3 DNA reads as TGCAGTGCTCCCCAAGGGGAAAAACTGTTTTTT.